This TCR beta chain comes out of a study of T-cell memory formation after mild COVID-19. Study results and caveats: The finding that pre-infection memory included some responding clones suggested that cross-reactive memory joined.

This clonotype was found many times. Its specificity is unknown. CDR1 is DFQATT, CDR2 SNEGSKA, per germline (reference sequence). The CDR3 sequence is 19 residues long. The V and J ends lost 3 bases and 5 bases, in that order; junction bases with no gene match: 13. TCRdb called the 5' RACE reads again in MiXCR, with one record for every CDR3 protein. The sample contains under 600,000 distinct CDR3 sequences, about a fifth of which appear only once. The receptor was derived from an adult woman who had mild COVID-19 (a few samples of this study predate the infection). Cell type and time point are not known. The chain uses TRBV20-1 and TRBJ2-1; 16 bases line up with TRBD2. The sequenced sample was PBMCs or a T cell subset sorted from them (not recorded which). CDR3: CSASPPGTSGGARDNEQFF. The CDR3 nucleotides read TGCAGTGCTAGTCCTCCCGGGACTAGCGGGGGGGCCAGGGACAATGAGCAGTTCTTC.